What follows are 21 T cell receptor beta chains derived from one specimen sequenced in a study of blood T cell repertoires in COVID-19 (dated by TCRdb to about 2020). Receptor amplification or capture employed the immunoSEQ multiplex PCR assay. TCRdb obtained this table from immuneACCESS and retained in-frame rearrangements with V and J assigned. These tables miss some clones; where compared with another copy, unresolved V genes account for less than half of the shortfall, and the remainder is unexplained. In this sample the table shows about 180,000 clones, 83% of which occur a single time. Around 7.3% of the sample goes to the ten largest clones. Specimen: peripheral blood. Receptor source: a woman between 65 and 79 years old with COVID-19, enrolled during active disease.

The CDR3 DNA reads as TGCGCCAGCAGCCAAGGAGCGGGACTAGCGGGAGGGTACAATGAGCAGTTCTTC. Translation gives CASSQGAGLAGGYNEQFF. The chain employs TRBV4-1 and TRBJ2-1; 16 positions agree with TRBD2. This CDR3 comprises 18 residues. Trimming took 1 base from V and 4 from J; bases not matched to a gene: 4. CDR1 is MGHRA and CDR2 is YSYEKL in the germline V gene.

This clone was detected a few times. J is TRBJ1-2 and V is TRBV10-3; tentatively, D is TRBD1 (5 bases). The V gene's germline CDR1 is ENHRY and CDR2 SYGVKD. The V end was cut by 1 base, the J end by 5 bases, with 11 bases between. The CDR3 length is 14 residues. CDR3 sequence: CAISELFGGYGYTF. The CDR3 region has the DNA TGTGCCATCAGTGAGTTGTTCGGGGGGTATGGCTACACCTTC.

This clone has more than one count but fewer than ten. The J gene is TRBJ2-7, the V gene TRBV18; 9 bases fit TRBD2. CDR1 and CDR2 from the germline V gene are KGHSH and LQKENI. Unmatched junction bases numbered 8, after V lost 2 bases and J lost 3 bases. CDR3 size: 16 residues. CDR3 in DNA: TGTGCCAGCTCACCAAACGAACTAGCGGGTTACTACGAGCAGTACTTC. This translates into CASSPNELAGYYEQYF. Variable domain in full (rest from reference TRBV18 and TRBJ2-7): NAGVMQNPRHLVRRRGQEARLRCSPMKGHSHVYWYRQLPEEGLKFMVYLQKENIIDESGMPKERFSAEFPKEGPSILRIQQVVRGDSAAYFCASSPNELAGYYEQYFGPGTRLTVT.

The V call is TRBV27, the J call TRBJ1-2; D ambiguous. Per germline, CDR1 MNHEY and CDR2 SMNVEV (reference sequence). V was pared by 0 bases and J by 8 bases, with 16 bases between. The CDR3 has 15 amino acids. The CDR3 DNA is TGTGCCAGCAGTTTATCGAGGCATCTGGGTGGAGGCTACACCTTC. Translated, it gives CASSLSRHLGGGYTF.

The chain links TRBV29-1 to TRBJ2-1, with TRBD2 identical over 12 bases. The CDR3 loop spans 15 amino acids. V lost 5 bases, J lost 9 bases, and 11 bases stayed unmatched. The germline CDR1 and CDR2 sequences are SQVTM and ANQGSEA. This CDR3 reads CSVQREGLAGLEQFF. The CDR3 coding sequence is TGCAGCGTTCAAAGGGAAGGACTAGCGGGACTTGAGCAGTTCTTC.

The chain combines TRBV28 with TRBJ2-7; 10 bases agree with TRBD2. CDR3 size: 16 residues. In germline, CDR1 is MDHEN, CDR2 SYDVKM. J was trimmed by 0 bases and V by 4 bases; bases with no gene match: 6. CDR3 in DNA: TGTGCCAGCAGTTCCGTTGGACTAGCGGTCTCCTACGAGCAGTACTTC. Translated: CASSSVGLAVSYEQYF.

The chain is built from TRBV19 and TRBJ2-5, with TRBD1 matching over 7 bases. CDR1 is LNHDA and CDR2 is SQIVND in the germline V gene (reference sequence). This CDR3 contains 14 residues. The V gene end was trimmed by 5 bases and the J gene end by 4 bases; junction bases not matched to a gene: 7. CDR3 DNA: TGTGCCAGTAGTCGACAGGGAACCCGAGAGACCCAGTACTTC. Its translation is CASSRQGTRETQYF. The full variable domain, in which reference TRBV19 and TRBJ2-5 provide the parts outside the CDR3, is DGGITQSPKYLFRKEGQNVTLSCEQNLNHDAMYWYRQDPGQGLRLIYYSQIVNDFQKGDIAEGYSVSREKKESFPLTVTSAQKNPTAFYLCASSRQGTRETQYFGPGTRLLVL.

The rearrangement links TRBV19 to TRBJ1-1; D perhaps matches TRBD1 (5 bases). The CDR3 length is 14 residues. Looked up from germline, CDR1 is LNHDA and CDR2 is SQIVND (reference sequence). V lost 0 bases and J lost 7, with 12 bases in between. CDR3 residues: CASSIEPGGYEAFF. CDR3 bases: TGTGCCAGTAGTATAGAGCCGGGGGGGTATGAAGCTTTCTTT. The variable domain in full, completed from reference TRBV19 and TRBJ1-1, reads DGGITQSPKYLFRKEGQNVTLSCEQNLNHDAMYWYRQDPGQGLRLIYYSQIVNDFQKGDIAEGYSVSREKKESFPLTVTSAQKNPTAFYLCASSIEPGGYEAFFGQGTRLTVV.

The count of this clone is one. V usage is TRBV3-1 (or the pseudogene TRBV3-2) and J usage is TRBJ1-2; D possibly corresponds to TRBD1 (6 bases). Germline lookup yields CDR1 LGHDT and CDR2 YNNKEL (reference sequence). With 4 bases removed from V and 1 base from J, the gap between germline ends came to 16 bases. The CDR3 covers 16 residues. The CDR3 DNA follows: TGTGCCAGCAGCCGCACCAGGACAGATTTTAACTATGGCTACACCTTC. Residues: CASSRTRTDFNYGYTF.

This clone was counted only a few times. This sequence joins TRBV6-6 and TRBJ1-5, with D possibly TRBD1 on 5 matching bases. The CDR3 is 19 amino acids. Trimming stripped 5 bases from V and 2 bases from J, with 25 bases between. Germline CDR1 and CDR2: MNHNY and SVGAGI (reference sequence). The CDR3 sequence: CASSGSRDSFLKGNQPQHF. The CDR3 DNA follows: TGTGCCAGCAGTGGATCCCGGGACTCCTTCCTAAAGGGCAATCAGCCCCAGCATTTT.

This rearrangement joins TRBV7-9 to TRBJ2-7; the D is unclear. This CDR3 is built from 11 residues. CDR1 and CDR2 from the germline V gene are SEHNR and FQNEAQ (reference sequence). The V and J ends lost 5 bases and 0 bases respectively, with 2 bases between them. This CDR3 reads CASSLSYEQYF. CDR3 coding DNA: TGTGCCAGCAGCCTCTCCTACGAGCAGTACTTC.

This chain joins TRBV29-1 and TRBJ2-5; D may be TRBD1 (6 bases). Germline CDR1 SQVTM, CDR2 ANQGSEA. The CDR3 loop spans 12 amino acids. The V gene lost 6 bases and the J gene lost 2 bases, with 10 bases spanning the gap. This CDR3 reads CSVDRIQETQYF. DNA of the CDR3: TGCAGCGTAGACAGGATACAAGAGACCCAGTACTTC.

This chain uses TRBV6-4 with TRBJ2-7; D call uncertain. CDR3 length: 12 amino acids. Trimming removed 6 bases at V and 2 bases at J, with 8 bases between. Germline lookup yields CDR1 MRHNA and CDR2 SNTAGT. CDR3 amino acids: CASRFIPYEQYF. The CDR3 DNA follows: TGTGCCAGCAGGTTCATTCCCTACGAGCAGTACTTC.

This chain connects TRBV7-9 to TRBJ2-2; possibly TRBD1 for D (6 bases). Trimming cost V 4 bases and J 6 bases, with 9 bases left between them. This CDR3 is built from 13 residues. Germline-derived CDR1 and CDR2 are SEHNR and FQNEAQ (reference sequence). CDR3 DNA: TGTGCCAGCAGCTCTCAGGGGCCCGGGGAGCTGTTTTTT. Translating it yields CASSSQGPGELFF.

This sequence joins TRBV10-3 and TRBJ2-2; a weak D match, TRBD1 (5 bases). Trimming took 10 bases from V and 5 from J, leaving 8 bases between them. Germline V lookup: CDR1 ENHRY, CDR2 SYGVKD. CDR3 length: 11 amino acids. In nucleotides, the CDR3 is TGTGCCACCAAGGGGACCGGGGAGCTGTTTTTT. Amino acid sequence: CATKGTGELFF.

This clone came up once. The V and J genes are TRBV19 and TRBJ1-1, with 10 bases matching TRBD1. V lost 5 bases and J lost 4; bases outside the gene matches: 13. Germline values: CDR1 LNHDA, CDR2 SQIVND (reference sequence). The CDR3 sequence is 17 residues long. CDR3 nucleotide sequence: TGTGCCAGTAGTCGTTCCGGGACAGGGGATTCGGGCACTGAAGCTTTCTTT. Residues: CASSRSGTGDSGTEAFF.

This clone was seen just once. The chain recombines TRBV5-1 with TRBJ2-1, with 8 bases matching TRBD1. V was pared by 0 bases and J by 4 bases, with 6 bases of the junction left unmatched. This CDR3 has 16 residues. Germline V lookup: CDR1 SGHRS, CDR2 YFSETQ. The CDR3 loop reads CASSLAGDRMYNEQFF. CDR3 nucleotide sequence: TGCGCCAGCAGCTTGGCGGGGGACAGGATGTACAATGAGCAGTTCTTC.

The chain is built from TRBV28 and TRBJ1-6; no clear D gene. Germline CDR1 is MDHEN and CDR2 is SYDVKM. The CDR3 length is 15 residues. Trimming cost V 6 bases and J 8 bases, with 17 bases left between them. CDR3 amino acids: CASRQTGREDSPLHF. DNA for the CDR3: TGTGCCAGCAGACAAACCGGGAGGGAAGATTCACCCCTCCACTTT.

The chain couples TRBV7-9 to TRBJ2-2, with D perhaps matching TRBD1 (6 bases). Germline V lookup: CDR1 SEHNR, CDR2 FQNEAQ (reference sequence). This CDR3 region has 13 residues. The V end was cut by 7 bases, the J end by 3 bases, with 9 bases between. CDR3 nucleotide sequence: TGTGCCAGCATCAGGGGCTACACCGGGGAGCTGTTTTTT. Its translation: CASIRGYTGELFF.

V gene TRBV5-1 combines with J gene TRBJ1-1; D is possibly TRBD1 (5 bases). Trimming removed 3 bases from V and 7 bases from J, with 10 bases in between. Germline V CDR1 and CDR2: SGHRS, YFSETQ. The CDR3 extends over 12 amino acids. The CDR3 DNA reads TGCGCCAGCAGCTCCGGTCAGGGTGAAGCTTTCTTT. Its translation is CASSSGQGEAFF.

This rearrangement joins TRBV19 to TRBJ1-1; tentative D call: TRBD1 (5 bases). Trimming stripped 7 bases from V and 6 bases from J, with 21 bases between. The germline CDR1 and CDR2 sequences are LNHDA and SQIVND (reference sequence). CDR3 length equals 15 residues. CDR3 residues: CASTPARAPRAEAFF. The DNA for the CDR3 is TGTGCCAGTACCCCGGCCAGGGCTCCCCGGGCTGAAGCTTTCTTT.